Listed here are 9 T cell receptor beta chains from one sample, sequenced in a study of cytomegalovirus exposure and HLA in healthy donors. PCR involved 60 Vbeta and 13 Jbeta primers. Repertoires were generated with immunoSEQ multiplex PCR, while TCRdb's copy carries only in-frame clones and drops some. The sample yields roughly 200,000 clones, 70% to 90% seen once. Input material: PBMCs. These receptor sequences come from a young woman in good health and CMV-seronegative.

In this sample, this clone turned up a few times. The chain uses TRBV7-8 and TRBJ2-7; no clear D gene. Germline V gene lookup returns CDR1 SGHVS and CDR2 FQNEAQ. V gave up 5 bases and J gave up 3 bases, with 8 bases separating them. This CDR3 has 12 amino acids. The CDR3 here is CASSSTRYEQYF. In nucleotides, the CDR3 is TGTGCCAGCAGCAGCACGCGCTACGAGCAGTACTTC.

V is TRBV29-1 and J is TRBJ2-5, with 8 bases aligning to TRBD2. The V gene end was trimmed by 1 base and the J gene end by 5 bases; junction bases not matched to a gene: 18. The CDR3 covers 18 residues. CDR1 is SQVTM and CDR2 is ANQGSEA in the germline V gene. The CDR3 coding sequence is TGCAGCGTTGAAGTGGGAGGGGGAGCAGCGGGAGTATGGGAGACCCAGTACTTC. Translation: CSVEVGGGAAGVWETQYF. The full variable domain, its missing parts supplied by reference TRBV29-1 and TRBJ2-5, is SAVISQKPSRDICQRGTSLTIQCQVDSQVTMMFWYRQQPGQSLTLIATANQGSEATYESGFVIDKFPISRPNLTFSTLTVSNMSPEDSSIYLCSVEVGGGAAGVWETQYFGPGTRLLVL.

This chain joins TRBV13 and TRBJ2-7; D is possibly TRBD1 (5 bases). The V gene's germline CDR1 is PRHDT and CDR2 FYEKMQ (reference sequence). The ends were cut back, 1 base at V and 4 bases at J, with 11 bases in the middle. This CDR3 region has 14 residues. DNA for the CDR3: TGTGCCAGCAGCTTAGCAGGGTTGGGGTACGAGCAGTACTTC. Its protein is CASSLAGLGYEQYF. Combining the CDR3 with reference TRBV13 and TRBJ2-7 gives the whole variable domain AAGVIQSPRHLIKEKRETATLKCYPIPRHDTVYWYQQGPGQDPQFLISFYEKMQSDKGSIPDRFSAQQFSDYHSELNMSSLELGDSALYFCASSLAGLGYEQYFGPGTRLTVT.

CDR3: CASRQGTYSGNTIYF. The CDR3 DNA sequence: TGTGCCAGCCGACAGGGGACCTACTCTGGAAACACCATATATTTT. The chain is built from TRBV19 and TRBJ1-3; 8 bases align to TRBD1. Germline loops: CDR1 LNHDA, CDR2 SQIVND (reference sequence). The CDR3 is 15 amino acids. The J segment lost 0 bases and the V segment lost 9 bases, leaving 7 bases of the junction unmatched.

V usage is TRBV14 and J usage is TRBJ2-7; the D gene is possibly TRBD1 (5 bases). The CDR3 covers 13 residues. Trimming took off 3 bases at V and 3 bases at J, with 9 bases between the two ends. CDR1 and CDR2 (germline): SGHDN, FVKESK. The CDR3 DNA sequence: TGTGCCAGCAGCCAGTATGGACACTACGAGCAGTACTTC. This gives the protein CASSQYGHYEQYF. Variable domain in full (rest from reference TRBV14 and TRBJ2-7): EAGVTQFPSHSVIEKGQTVTLRCDPISGHDNLYWYRRVMGKEIKFLLHFVKESKQDESGMPNNRFLAERTGGTYSTLKVQPAELEDSGVYFCASSQYGHYEQYFGPGTRLTVT.

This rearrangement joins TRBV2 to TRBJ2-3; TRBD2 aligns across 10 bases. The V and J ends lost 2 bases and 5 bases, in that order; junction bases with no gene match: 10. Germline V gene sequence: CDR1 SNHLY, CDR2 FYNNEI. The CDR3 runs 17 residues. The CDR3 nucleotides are TGTGCCAGCAGTGAAACTAGGTTAGCGGGAGGTTTAGATACGCAGTATTTT. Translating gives CASSETRLAGGLDTQYF. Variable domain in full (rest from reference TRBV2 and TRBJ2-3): EPEVTQTPSHQVTQMGQEVILRCVPISNHLYFYWYRQILGQKVEFLVSFYNNEISEKSEIFDDQFSVERPDGSNFTLKIRSTKLEDSAMYFCASSETRLAGGLDTQYFGPGTRLTVL.

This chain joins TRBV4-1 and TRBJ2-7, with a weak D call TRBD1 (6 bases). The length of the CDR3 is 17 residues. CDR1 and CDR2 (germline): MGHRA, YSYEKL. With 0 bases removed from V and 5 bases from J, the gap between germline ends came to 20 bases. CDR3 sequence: CASSQDPDRSPTDEQYF. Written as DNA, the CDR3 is TGCGCCAGCAGCCAAGATCCGGACAGAAGCCCTACAGACGAGCAGTACTTC.

CDR3 DNA: TGTGCCAGCAGTTTAAGGGACAGAGGGGAGCAGTACTTC. Its protein product is CASSLRDRGEQYF. The gene calls are TRBV28 and TRBJ2-7; 7 nucleotides line up with TRBD1. CDR3 length: 13 residues. Germline CDR1 MDHEN, CDR2 SYDVKM. The V segment lost 2 bases and the J segment 7 bases; nucleotides outside the gene matches: 5.

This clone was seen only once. CDR3 nucleotide sequence: TGTGCCAGCACCTTAAGGGGATTGAACACTGAAGCTTTCTTT. Translating it yields CASTLRGLNTEAFF. This chain links TRBV28 with TRBJ1-1; TRBD1 is a possible D gene (5 bases). Germline values: CDR1 MDHEN, CDR2 SYDVKM. Trimming shortened V by 7 bases and J by 0 bases, and 12 bases separated the two germline ends. The CDR3 runs 14 residues.